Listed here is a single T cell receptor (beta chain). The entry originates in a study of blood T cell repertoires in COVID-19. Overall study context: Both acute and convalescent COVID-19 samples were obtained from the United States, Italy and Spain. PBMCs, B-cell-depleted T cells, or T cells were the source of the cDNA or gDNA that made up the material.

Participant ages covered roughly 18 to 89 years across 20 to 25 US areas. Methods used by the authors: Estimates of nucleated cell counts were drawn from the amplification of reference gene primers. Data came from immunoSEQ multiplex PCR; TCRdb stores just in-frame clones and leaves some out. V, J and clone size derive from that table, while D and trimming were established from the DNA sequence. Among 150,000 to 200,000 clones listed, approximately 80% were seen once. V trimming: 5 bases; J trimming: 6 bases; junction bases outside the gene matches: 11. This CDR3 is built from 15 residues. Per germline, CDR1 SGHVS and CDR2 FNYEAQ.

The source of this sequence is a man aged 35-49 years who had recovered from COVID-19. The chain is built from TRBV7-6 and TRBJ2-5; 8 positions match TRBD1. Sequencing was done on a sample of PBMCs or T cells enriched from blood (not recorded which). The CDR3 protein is CASSPHEQGAKTQYF. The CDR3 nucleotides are TGTGCCAGCAGCCCTCACGAGCAGGGGGCGAAGACCCAGTACTTC.